These T cell receptor beta chains were read from a single sample in a study of blood T cell repertoires in COVID-19. Repertoires were generated with immunoSEQ multiplex PCR, while TCRdb's copy carries only in-frame clones and drops some. The sample consists of roughly 190,000 clones, 90% to 95% of them appearing once. Sequenced: peripheral blood. The receptor set was obtained from a man younger than 45 with COVID-19, enrolled during active disease. The CDR3 runs from the conserved cysteine through the conserved F or W. D genes are given only for firm matches. Clone sizes are given selectively: once, few, many, or a class where the clone is expanded.

few	TRBJ1-2	.	TRBV30	CAWSLGGNYGYTF	TGTGCCTGGAGTCTAGGCGGAAACTATGGCTACACCTTC
.	TRBJ2-3	TRBD1	TRBV18	CASSPRRQGEDTQYF	TGTGCCAGCTCACCACGGCGGCAGGGGGAAGATACGCAGTATTTT
.	TRBJ2-7	.	TRBV2	CASTPLDYSYEQYF	TGTGCCAGTACCCCCCTCGACTACTCCTACGAGCAGTACTTC
once	TRBJ2-7	TRBD1	TRBV3-1/TRBV3-2	CASSLRTGKSDF	TGTGCCAGCAGCCTCCGGACAGGGAAGTCCGACTTC
.	TRBJ2-5	.	TRBV25-1	CASSDRLTQYF	TGTGCCAGCAGTGATCGTTTGACCCAGTACTTC
.	TRBJ2-3	.	TRBV9	CASSVEGLSDTDTQYF	TGTGCCAGCAGCGTAGAAGGCCTGAGCGACACAGATACGCAGTATTTT
.	TRBJ1-6	.	TRBV9	CASSVGQENSPLHF	TGTGCCAGCAGCGTAGGACAGGAGAATTCACCCCTCCACTTT
.	TRBJ2-5	.	TRBV5-4	CASSLWAIQETQYF	TGTGCCAGCAGCTTGTGGGCTATCCAAGAGACCCAGTACTTC
.	TRBJ1-3	.	TRBV7-7	CASSPSDRGNTIYF	TGTGCCAGCAGTCCCTCGGACAGAGGAAACACCATATATTTT
.	TRBJ2-1	.	TRBV6-1	CASSERILSSYNEQFF	TGTGCCAGCAGTGAAAGGATACTAAGCTCCTACAATGAGCAGTTCTTC
.	TRBJ1-3	.	TRBV3-1/TRBV3-2	CASSHPRYGGTGNTIYF	TGTGCCAGCAGCCATCCCCGTTACGGGGGGACTGGAAACACCATATATTTT
.	TRBJ2-1	.	TRBV5-1	CASSPSPGGEQFF	TGCGCCAGCAGCCCCTCCCCCGGGGGTGAGCAGTTCTTC
.	TRBJ1-1	TRBD1	TRBV6-1	CASSAEWTGLNTEAFF	TGTGCCAGCAGTGCCGAATGGACAGGTCTGAACACTGAAGCTTTCTTT
.	TRBJ2-1	.	TRBV4-1	CASSQEPGSSYNEQFF	TGCGCCAGCAGCCAAGAACCGGGGAGCTCCTACAATGAGCAGTTCTTC
once	TRBJ1-1	TRBD1	TRBV6-5	CASHRGSNTEAFF	TGTGCCAGTCACAGGGGCTCGAACACTGAAGCTTTCTTT
.	TRBJ2-1	.	TRBV12-3/TRBV12-4	CASSLKNNNEQFF	TGTGCCAGCAGCCTTAAAAATAACAATGAGCAGTTCTTC
.	TRBJ1-5	.	TRBV19	CASSFDGDQPQHF	TGTGCCAGTAGTTTCGACGGGGATCAGCCCCAGCATTTT
.	TRBJ2-7	.	TRBV5-1	CASSLNQYYEQYF	TGCGCCAGCAGCTTGAACCAGTACTACGAGCAGTACTTC
.	TRBJ2-3	.	TRBV10-2	CASSESNPTDTQYF	TGCGCCAGCAGTGAGTCGAATCCGACTGATACGCAGTATTTT
.	TRBJ1-1	TRBD1	TRBV6-5	CASRDAQTGGIGAFF	TGTGCCAGTAGGGACGCACAAACAGGGGGAATAGGGGCTTTCTTT
.	TRBJ1-1	.	TRBV7-9	CASSLEGDTEAFF	TGTGCCAGCAGCTTAGAAGGGGACACTGAAGCTTTCTTT
.	TRBJ1-1	.	TRBV19	CATQTAGEGTEAFF	TGTGCCACCCAAACGGCCGGGGAGGGCACTGAAGCTTTCTTT
.	TRBJ2-1	.	TRBV12-3/TRBV12-4	CASSRDRYNEQFF	TGTGCCAGCAGCCGAGACAGGTACAATGAGCAGTTCTTC
.	TRBJ1-2	.	TRBV10-1	CASSDAQGHGYTF	TGCGCCAGCAGTGATGCACAGGGACATGGCTACACCTTC
.	TRBJ2-3	TRBD2	TRBV11-3	CASSSAGLGTDTQYF	TGTGCCAGCAGCTCAGCGGGACTTGGGACAGATACGCAGTATTTT
.	TRBJ1-1	.	TRBV19	CASSHRDAGTEAFF	TGTGCCAGTAGTCACAGGGACGCGGGCACTGAAGCTTTCTTT
.	TRBJ1-6	.	TRBV7-2	CASSLWSSYNSPLHF	TGTGCCAGCAGCTTGTGGAGCTCCTATAATTCACCCCTCCACTTT
once	TRBJ1-6	TRBD1	TRBV30	CAWSLAGGGSSNSPLHF	TGTGCCTGGAGCCTTGCAGGAGGGGGCTCTTCTAATTCACCCCTCCACTTT
.	TRBJ1-2	.	TRBV2	CASSEAAGMGYGYTF	TGTGCCAGCAGTGAAGCGGCAGGGATGGGCTATGGCTACACCTTC
.	TRBJ2-3	TRBD2	TRBV2	CASSEGFAGGLLETQYF	TGTGCCAGCAGTGAAGGCTTCGCGGGGGGCCTACTGGAAACGCAGTATTTT
.	TRBJ2-3	.	TRBV10-3	CAIRPSGPANGDTQYF	TGTGCCATCAGACCAAGCGGGCCCGCGAATGGTGATACGCAGTATTTT
.	TRBJ2-7	.	TRBV15	CATSRDPSYEQYF	TGTGCCACCAGCAGAGATCCGTCCTACGAGCAGTACTTC
.	TRBJ2-5	.	TRBV19	CASPIALAQETQYF	TGTGCCAGCCCCATAGCCCTAGCCCAGGAGACCCAGTACTTC
once	TRBJ2-4	.	TRBV6-5	CASSAGRIAKNIQYF	TGTGCCAGCAGCGCGGGACGGATAGCCAAAAACATTCAGTACTTC
.	TRBJ1-5	TRBD1	TRBV13	CASSLQGGNQPQHF	TGTGCCAGCAGCTTACAGGGGGGTAATCAGCCCCAGCATTTT
.	TRBJ1-2	.	TRBV9	CASSPGGANYGYTF	TGTGCCAGCAGCCCCGGCGGAGCCAACTATGGCTACACCTTC
.	TRBJ2-5	.	TRBV5-4	CASSLWSRGQETQYF	TGTGCCAGCAGCTTATGGTCTAGGGGGCAAGAGACCCAGTACTTC
.	TRBJ1-3	.	TRBV6-1	CASSDQPGVGNTIYF	TGTGCCAGCAGTGATCAGCCAGGGGTTGGAAACACCATATATTTT
.	TRBJ1-5	.	TRBV7-9	CASSYGRDTEEHQPQHF	TGTGCCAGCAGCTACGGCCGGGACACCGAAGAGCATCAGCCCCAGCATTTT
.	TRBJ1-2	.	TRBV25-1	CASSTGFQHGYTF	TGTGCCAGCAGCACAGGGTTTCAACATGGCTACACCTTC
.	TRBJ2-7	.	TRBV6-5	CASMWGDSYEQYF	TGTGCCAGCATGTGGGGGGACTCCTACGAGCAGTACTTC
.	TRBJ1-2	.	TRBV29-1	CSVEAGQHYGYTF	TGCAGCGTTGAAGCCGGACAGCACTATGGCTACACCTTC
.	TRBJ1-5	.	TRBV4-1	CASSQDWQGSQPQHF	TGCGCCAGCAGCCAAGATTGGCAGGGGAGTCAGCCCCAGCATTTT